Listed below are T cell receptor beta chains from one sample, sequenced in a study of T cells in Graves' hyperthyroidism and ophthalmopathy. TCRdb processed the multiplex PCR reads anew with MiXCR; each CDR3 protein has one entry. The sample shows about 320,000 distinct CDR3 sequences, 15% to 20% of them seen only once. Sequenced material: blood. The receptors stem from a man under 40 with Graves' hyperthyroidism. CDR3s include the opening cysteine and the closing phenylalanine or tryptophan. A D gene is named only where the DNA matches it firmly. Size is stated for part of the rows, as once, few or many counts, or as a class when the clone is expanded.

clone_size d_call j_call v_call cdr3_nt cdr3_aa
few TRBD2 TRBJ2-1 TRBV9 TGTGCCAGCAGCGTAGCTGACTGGGGGGCGGGAGGGCCGGAGAATGAGCAGTTCTTC CASSVADWGAGGPENEQFF
once TRBD1 TRBJ1-1 TRBV12-3/TRBV12-4 TGTGCCAGCAGTGATGGGGGACAGGGGACCACTGAAGCTTTCTTT CASSDGGQGTTEAFF
many - TRBJ1-3 TRBV20-1 TGCAGTGCTAGAGATCGAGGGGCTGGAAACACCATATATTTT CSARDRGAGNTIYF
few - TRBJ2-2 TRBV7-3 TGTGCCAGCAGCCCCGAAGCATCGGGGCGGTTGACCGGGGAGCTGTTTTTT CASSPEASGRLTGELFF
- TRBD2 TRBJ2-1 TRBV6-1 TGTGCCAGCAGCCGGGGACTAGCCCTTTTCTTTTACAATGAGCAGTTCTTC CASSRGLALFFYNEQFF
- - TRBJ2-3 TRBV28 TGTGCCAGCGAAGCTAGGGTGCTGGATACGCAGTATTTT CASEARVLDTQYF
- - TRBJ1-6 TRBV11-2 TGTGCCAGCAGCTTGTTAGGTGGCGCTAATTCACCCCTCCACTTT CASSLLGGANSPLHF
- TRBD2 TRBJ2-2 TRBV7-6 TGTGCCAGCAGCCTCCTTAGCGGGAGGGACACCGGGGAGCTGTTTTTT CASSLLSGRDTGELFF
many - TRBJ2-7 TRBV27 TGTGCCAGCAGTTTAAGGGGCAGGGGTCGGGAGCAGTACTTC CASSLRGRGREQYF
- TRBD2 TRBJ2-1 TRBV7-3 TGTGCCAGCAGCTTAGAAGGGGAGGGGTACAATGAGCAGTTCTTC CASSLEGEGYNEQFF
many TRBD2 TRBJ2-5 TRBV24-1 TGTGCCACCAGTGATTTTGGGGGGGGAGAGACCCAGTACTTC CATSDFGGGETQYF
- - TRBJ1-2 TRBV7-2 TGTGCCAGCAGCTTAGTGGCCAGGAACTATGGCTACACCTTC CASSLVARNYGYTF
many TRBD1 TRBJ1-1 TRBV5-6 TGTGCCAGCAGCCCTTTCGACAGGGACAGTGAAGCTTTCTTT CASSPFDRDSEAFF
many TRBD2 TRBJ2-3 TRBV12-5 TGTGCTTCCCAAGCGGGAGTCACAGATACGCAGTATTTT CASQAGVTDTQYF
many TRBD2 TRBJ2-5 TRBV10-2 TGCGCCAGCAGTGAGATTAGCGGGACCCGCCGGGAGACCCAGTACTTC CASSEISGTRRETQYF
few - TRBJ2-5 TRBV11-2 TGTGCCAGCAGCCCAGAGGTAGGGGGACAGTACTTC CASSPEVGGQYF
many TRBD2 TRBJ2-1 TRBV18 TGTGCCAGCTCTCCGGGACTAGCGGGAGATGAGCAGTTCTTC CASSPGLAGDEQFF
- TRBD1 TRBJ1-3 TRBV2 TGTGCCAGCAGGGGGACAGGTGAAAACACCATATATTTT CASRGTGENTIYF
many TRBD1 TRBJ2-7 TRBV10-3 TGTGCCATCAGTGGGGGGGACAGGGAAGGTACCTACGAGCAGTACTTC CAISGGDREGTYEQYF
many - TRBJ2-6 TRBV5-1 TGCGCCAGCAGCTTGTGGGGCTCTGGGGCCAACGTCCTGACTTTC CASSLWGSGANVLTF
many TRBD2 TRBJ2-3 TRBV2 TGTGCCAGCAGTCAACTAGCGGGAGTTGGTGATACGCAGTATTTT CASSQLAGVGDTQYF
many TRBD2 TRBJ2-2 TRBV2 TGTGCCAGCGGGGGACTAGTTGACGGGGAGCTGTTTTTT CASGGLVDGELFF
many - TRBJ2-2 TRBV2 TGTGCCAGCAGCCCTTCGCTGCAGGGGGAGCTGTTTTTT CASSPSLQGELFF
many - TRBJ2-7 TRBV28 TGTGCCAGCAGTCCCGCAAGGTCCCCTTACAGGGCCTACGAGCAGTACTTC CASSPARSPYRAYEQYF
many TRBD2 TRBJ2-5 TRBV7-7 TGTGCTAGCAGCGTGGGGGGACTAGCGGGCGGAGAGACCCAGTACTTC CASSVGGLAGGETQYF
many TRBD1 TRBJ2-7 TRBV20-1 TGCAGTGCTCAGTTGGGACAGTCCTACGAGCAGTACTTC CSAQLGQSYEQYF
many - TRBJ2-7 TRBV7-2 TGTGCCAGCAGTGAGGTAACCTACGAGCAGTACTTC CASSEVTYEQYF
few - TRBJ1-5 TRBV6-1 TGTGCCAGCAGTGATCGACAGAGCAATCAGCCCCAGCATTTT CASSDRQSNQPQHF
few - TRBJ1-5 TRBV5-1 TGCGCCAGCCGCGAGAATTTGGGCAATCAGCCCCAGCATTTT CASRENLGNQPQHF
- TRBD2 TRBJ2-5 TRBV27 TGTGCCAGCACCCAAATTAGCGGGGGTGTAGGGGAGACCCAGTACTTC CASTQISGGVGETQYF
many TRBD1 TRBJ2-1 TRBV2 TGTGCCAGCAGGAAGACAGGGATTGAGCAGTTCTTC CASRKTGIEQFF
many TRBD2 TRBJ2-3 TRBV27 TGTGCCAGCAGTTTAGGGACGGGAGGGCCAAGAGATACGCAGTATTTT CASSLGTGGPRDTQYF
many - TRBJ1-1 TRBV3-1 TGTGCCAGCAGCTATTCCGCCGGGAGCAACACTGAAGCTTTCTTT CASSYSAGSNTEAFF
few - TRBJ2-7 TRBV7-9 TGTGCCAGCAGCTTAGATATCTCGTCCCCCTACGAGCAGTACTTC CASSLDISSPYEQYF
many TRBD2 TRBJ2-1 TRBV5-5 TGTGCCAGCAGCCTACTAGCGGACCTGTACAATGAGCAGTTCTTC CASSLLADLYNEQFF
- TRBD1 TRBJ1-3 TRBV6-4 TGTGCCAGCACCTCTATGCGGGACAGGGGGCACAGGAGCTCTGGAAACACCATATATTTT CASTSMRDRGHRSSGNTIYF
many - TRBJ1-2 TRBV10-3 TGTGCCATCAGTCCCGGTGTCGGGGCTAACCGTAACTATGGCTACACCTTC CAISPGVGANRNYGYTF
- - TRBJ1-2 TRBV4-1 TGCGCCAGCAGCCAAGATTTATTTAAAAGATATGGCTACACCTTC CASSQDLFKRYGYTF
once - TRBJ1-5 TRBV24-1 TGTGCCACCGGCACAAGTAGCAATCAGCCCCAGCATTTT CATGTSSNQPQHF
many TRBD1 TRBJ1-1 TRBV6-2/TRBV6-3 TGTGCCAGCAGTTACGGGGACAGGGAGAATTATGCTGAAGCTTTCTTT CASSYGDRENYAEAFF
- - TRBJ1-5 TRBV24-1 TGTGCCACCAGTGTCCTGGGATGTGGCGCCAGGGGAAATCAGCCCCAGCATTTT CATSVLGCGARGNQPQHF
few TRBD2 TRBJ2-3 TRBV5-1 TGCGCCAGCAGCTCCATACTAGCGGGAGCAGATACGCAGTATTTT CASSSILAGADTQYF
- TRBD2 TRBJ2-3 TRBV7-2 TGTGCCAGCAGCTTTACTAGCGGGGGGGGTGGGGATACGCAGTATTTT CASSFTSGGGGDTQYF
few - TRBJ2-1 TRBV5-1 TGCGCCAGCAGCTTCGCGGGAAGCTCCTACAATGAGCAGTTCTTC CASSFAGSSYNEQFF
many - TRBJ2-3 TRBV7-3 TGTGCCAGCAGCTCCCGCGGATACGGGGATACGCAGTATTTT CASSSRGYGDTQYF
many TRBD1 TRBJ1-1 TRBV20-1 TGCAGTGCACCCGACAGGGGGGGTATGAACACTGAAGCTTTCTTT CSAPDRGGMNTEAFF
- TRBD1 TRBJ1-5 TRBV4-2 TGTGCCAGCAGCCCGACGGACAGGGAGAATCAGCCCCAGCATTTT CASSPTDRENQPQHF
many - TRBJ2-7 TRBV12-3/TRBV12-4 TGTGCCAGCAGTTCGGGACCGGAGGAGCAGTACTTC CASSSGPEEQYF
- - TRBJ1-1 TRBV29-1 TGCAGCGTGACAGAAATGAACACTGAAGCTTTCTTT CSVTEMNTEAFF
many - TRBJ2-3 TRBV12-3/TRBV12-4 TGTGCCAGCAGTTTTTTAGGGACCTTCTCCCATACGCAGTATTTT CASSFLGTFSHTQYF
many - TRBJ2-1 TRBV3-1 TGTGCCAGCAGCCAAGGGGGAGAAGGGTTCTTC CASSQGGEGFF
many - TRBJ2-1 TRBV19 TGTGCCAGTAGTATGGGTCGGGGTAGGGTGGGTGAGCAGTTCTTC CASSMGRGRVGEQFF
few - TRBJ2-1 TRBV6-1 TGTGCCAGCAGTGGCGCCCCGAATGAGCAGTTCTTC CASSGAPNEQFF